The source of this T cell receptor (beta chain) is a study of blood T cell repertoires in COVID-19. Overall study context: PBMCs, B-cell-depleted T cells, or T cells provided the cDNA or gDNA that made up the material.

Ages ranged from about 18 to 89 years, with residence in 24 US areas. Donors were grouped by their self-reported clinical history. Sequenced by immunoSEQ multiplex PCR; TCRdb stores in-frame clones only, minus some. The profile shows approximately 190,000 clones, approximately 79% of them singletons. The germline V gene has CDR1 MDHEN and CDR2 SYDVKM. The CDR3 runs 17 residues. V was clipped by 4 bases and J by 6 bases, with 21 bases between them. This rearrangement joins TRBV28 to TRBJ2-2; a weak D match, TRBD1 (7 bases). The clonotype was recovered from an older woman with acute COVID-19. The specimen sequenced was PBMCs or T cells enriched from blood (not recorded which). CDR3 bases: TGTGCCAGCAGTTCCTGGGCGAGACAGGGAGGTTCCGGGGAGCTGTTTTTT. Encoded protein: CASSSWARQGGSGELFF.